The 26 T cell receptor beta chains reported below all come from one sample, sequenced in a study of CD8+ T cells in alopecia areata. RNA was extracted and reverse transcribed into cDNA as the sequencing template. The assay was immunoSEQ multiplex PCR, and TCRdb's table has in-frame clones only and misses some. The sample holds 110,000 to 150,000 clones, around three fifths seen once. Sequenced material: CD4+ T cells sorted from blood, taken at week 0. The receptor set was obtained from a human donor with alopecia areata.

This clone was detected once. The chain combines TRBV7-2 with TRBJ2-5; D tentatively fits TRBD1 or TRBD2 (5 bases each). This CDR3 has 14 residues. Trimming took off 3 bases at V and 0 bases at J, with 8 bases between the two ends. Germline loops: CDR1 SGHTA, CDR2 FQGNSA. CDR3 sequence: CASSFWGYQETQYF. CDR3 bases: TGTGCCAGCAGCTTCTGGGGGTACCAAGAGACCCAGTACTTC.

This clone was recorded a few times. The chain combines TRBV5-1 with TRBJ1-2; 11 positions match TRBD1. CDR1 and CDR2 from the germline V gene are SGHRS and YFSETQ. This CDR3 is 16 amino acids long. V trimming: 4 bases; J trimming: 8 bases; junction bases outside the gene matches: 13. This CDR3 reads CASSPGTGGPSLGYTF. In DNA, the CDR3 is TGCGCCAGCAGCCCCGGGACAGGGGGACCATCTCTCGGCTACACCTTC.

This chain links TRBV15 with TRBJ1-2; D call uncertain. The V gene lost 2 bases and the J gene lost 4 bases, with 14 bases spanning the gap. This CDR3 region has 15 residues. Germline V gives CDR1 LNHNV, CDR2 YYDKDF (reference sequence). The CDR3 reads CATSRIAQEAYGYTF. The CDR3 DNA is TGTGCCACCAGCAGAATCGCTCAGGAGGCCTATGGCTACACCTTC. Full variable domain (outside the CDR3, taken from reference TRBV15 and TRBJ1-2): DAMVIQNPRYQVTQFGKPVTLSCSQTLNHNVMYWYQQKSSQAPKLLFHYYDKDFNNEADTPDNFQSRRPNTSFCFLDIRSPGLGDTAMYLCATSRIAQEAYGYTFGSGTRLTVV.

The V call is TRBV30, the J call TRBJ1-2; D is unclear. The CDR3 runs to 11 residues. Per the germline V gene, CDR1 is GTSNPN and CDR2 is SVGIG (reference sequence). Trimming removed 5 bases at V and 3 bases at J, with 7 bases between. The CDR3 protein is CAWEGYYGYTF. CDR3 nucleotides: TGTGCCTGGGAGGGCTACTATGGCTACACCTTC.

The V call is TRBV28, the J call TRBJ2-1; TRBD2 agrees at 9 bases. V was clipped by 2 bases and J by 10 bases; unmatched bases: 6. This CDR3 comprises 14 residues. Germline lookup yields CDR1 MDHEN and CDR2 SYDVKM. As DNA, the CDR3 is TGTGCCAGCAGTTTAAGCGGGGGGTTACGAGAGCAGTTCTTC. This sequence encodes CASSLSGGLREQFF.

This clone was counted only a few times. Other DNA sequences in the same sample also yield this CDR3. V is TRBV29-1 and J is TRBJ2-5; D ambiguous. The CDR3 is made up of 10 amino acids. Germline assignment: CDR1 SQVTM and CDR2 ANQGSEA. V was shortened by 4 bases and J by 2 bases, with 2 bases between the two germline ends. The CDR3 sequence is CSVGQETQYF. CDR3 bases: TGCAGCGTTGGACAAGAGACCCAGTACTTC.

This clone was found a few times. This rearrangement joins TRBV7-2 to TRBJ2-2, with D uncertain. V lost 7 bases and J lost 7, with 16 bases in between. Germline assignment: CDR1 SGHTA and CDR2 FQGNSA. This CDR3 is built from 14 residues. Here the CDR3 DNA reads TGTGCCAGCAAGATATGGGGTCTCCGCGGGGAGCTGTTTTTT. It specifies CASKIWGLRGELFF.

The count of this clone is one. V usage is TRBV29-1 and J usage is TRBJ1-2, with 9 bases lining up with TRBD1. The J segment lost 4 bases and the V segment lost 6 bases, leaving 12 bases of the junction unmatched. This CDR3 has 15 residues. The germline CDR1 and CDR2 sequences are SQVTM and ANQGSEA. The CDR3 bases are TGCAGCGTGGATCGGACAGGGGATGTGTTCTATGGCTACACCTTC. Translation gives CSVDRTGDVFYGYTF.

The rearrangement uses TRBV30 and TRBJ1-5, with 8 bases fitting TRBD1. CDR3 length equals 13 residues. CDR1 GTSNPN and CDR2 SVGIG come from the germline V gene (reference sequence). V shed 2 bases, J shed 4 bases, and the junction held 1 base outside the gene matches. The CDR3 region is CAWSWDRNQPQHF. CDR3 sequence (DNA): TGTGCCTGGAGTTGGGACAGGAATCAGCCCCAGCATTTT.

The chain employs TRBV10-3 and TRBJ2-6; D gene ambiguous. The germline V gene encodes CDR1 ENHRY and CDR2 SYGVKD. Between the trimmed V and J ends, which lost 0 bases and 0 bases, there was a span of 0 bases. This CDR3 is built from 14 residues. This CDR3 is CAISESSGANVLTF. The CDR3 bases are TGTGCCATCAGTGAGTCCTCTGGGGCCAACGTCCTGACTTTC.

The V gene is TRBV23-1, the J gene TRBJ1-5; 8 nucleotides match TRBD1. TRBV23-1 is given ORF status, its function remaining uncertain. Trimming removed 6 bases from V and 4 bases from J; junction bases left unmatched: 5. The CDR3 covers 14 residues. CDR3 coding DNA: TGCGCCAGCAGGGGACAGGCTACAAATCAGCCCCAGCATTTT. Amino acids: CASRGQATNQPQHF.

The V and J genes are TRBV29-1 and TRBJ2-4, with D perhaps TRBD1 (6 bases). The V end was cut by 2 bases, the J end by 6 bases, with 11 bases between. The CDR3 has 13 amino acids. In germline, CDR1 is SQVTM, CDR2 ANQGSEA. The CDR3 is CSVETQGRNIQYF. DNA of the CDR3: TGCAGCGTTGAAACACAGGGTAGAAACATTCAGTACTTC.

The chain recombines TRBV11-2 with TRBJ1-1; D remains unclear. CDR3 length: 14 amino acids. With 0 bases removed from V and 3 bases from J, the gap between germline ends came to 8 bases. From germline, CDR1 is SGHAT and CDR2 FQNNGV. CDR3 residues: CASSLDLRDTEAFF. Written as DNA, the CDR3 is TGTGCCAGCAGCTTAGATTTAAGGGACACTGAAGCTTTCTTT.

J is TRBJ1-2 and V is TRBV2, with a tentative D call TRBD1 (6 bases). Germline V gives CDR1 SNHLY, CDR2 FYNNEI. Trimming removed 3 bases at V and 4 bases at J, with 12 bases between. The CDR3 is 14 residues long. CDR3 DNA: TGTGCCAGCAGTGATTCTGGGGGCCTCTATGGCTACACCTTC. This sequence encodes CASSDSGGLYGYTF.

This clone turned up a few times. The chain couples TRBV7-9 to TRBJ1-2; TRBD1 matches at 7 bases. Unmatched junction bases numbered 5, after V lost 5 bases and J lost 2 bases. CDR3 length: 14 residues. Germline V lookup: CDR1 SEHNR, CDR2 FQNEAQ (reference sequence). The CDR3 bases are TGTGCCAGCAGCCACCGGGACAGCAACTATGGCTACACCTTC. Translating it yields CASSHRDSNYGYTF.

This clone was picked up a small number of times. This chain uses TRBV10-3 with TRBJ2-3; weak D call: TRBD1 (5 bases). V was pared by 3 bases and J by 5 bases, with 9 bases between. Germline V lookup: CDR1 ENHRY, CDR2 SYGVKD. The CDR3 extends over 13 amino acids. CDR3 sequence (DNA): TGTGCCATCAGTGAAGGGGAATTAGATACGCAGTATTTT. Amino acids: CAISEGELDTQYF.

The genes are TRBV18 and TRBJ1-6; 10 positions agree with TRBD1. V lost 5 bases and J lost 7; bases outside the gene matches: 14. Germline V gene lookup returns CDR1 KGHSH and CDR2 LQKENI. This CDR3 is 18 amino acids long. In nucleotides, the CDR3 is TGTGCCAGCTCAGTTACCTCGGGACAGGGGTCCCAGAATTCACCCCTCCACTTT. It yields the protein CASSVTSGQGSQNSPLHF.

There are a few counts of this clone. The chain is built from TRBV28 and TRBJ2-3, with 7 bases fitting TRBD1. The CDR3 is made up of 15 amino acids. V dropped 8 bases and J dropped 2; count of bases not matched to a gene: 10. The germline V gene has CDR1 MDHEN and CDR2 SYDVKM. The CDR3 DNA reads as TGTGCCAGCGTACCCCGGGACAGAATCACAGATACGCAGTATTTT. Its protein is CASVPRDRITDTQYF.

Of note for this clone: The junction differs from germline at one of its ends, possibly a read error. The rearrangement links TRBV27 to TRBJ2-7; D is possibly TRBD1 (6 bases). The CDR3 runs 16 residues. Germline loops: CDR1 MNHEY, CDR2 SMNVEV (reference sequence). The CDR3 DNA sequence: TGTGCCAGCAGTCTATCCAACAGGGTAATCCCTCCCCGAATATACTTC. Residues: CASSLSNRVIPPRIYF.

CDR3 DNA: TGTGCCAGCACTGAGGACAGGGACTATGGCTACACCTTC. Amino acid sequence: CASTEDRDYGYTF. The chain employs TRBV2 and TRBJ1-2, with TRBD1 identical over 8 bases. Germline V gene data show CDR1 as SNHLY and CDR2 as FYNNEI. This CDR3 has 13 residues. V lost 7 bases and J lost 3; bases outside the gene matches: 4.

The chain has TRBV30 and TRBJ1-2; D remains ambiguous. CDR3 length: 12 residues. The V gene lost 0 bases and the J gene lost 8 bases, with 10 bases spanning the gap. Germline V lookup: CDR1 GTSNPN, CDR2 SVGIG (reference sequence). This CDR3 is CAWSVPGGGYTF. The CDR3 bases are TGTGCCTGGAGTGTACCCGGCGGGGGCTACACCTTC.

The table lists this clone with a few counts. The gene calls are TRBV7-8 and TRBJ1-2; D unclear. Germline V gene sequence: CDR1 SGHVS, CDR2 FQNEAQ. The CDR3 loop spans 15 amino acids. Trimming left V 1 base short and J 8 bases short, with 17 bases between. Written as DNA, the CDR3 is TGTGCCAGCAGCTTAGAGGCTGCAGGCGGTCGCGGCTACACCTTC. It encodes CASSLEAAGGRGYTF.

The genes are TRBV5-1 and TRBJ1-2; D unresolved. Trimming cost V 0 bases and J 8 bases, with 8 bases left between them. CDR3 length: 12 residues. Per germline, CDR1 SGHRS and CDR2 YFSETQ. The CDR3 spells CASSLEKGGYTF. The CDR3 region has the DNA TGCGCCAGCAGCTTGGAGAAAGGGGGCTACACCTTC.

The CDR3 loop reads CASSSQWDTQYF. The CDR3 DNA is TGTGCCAGCAGCTCTCAGTGGGATACGCAGTATTTT. This chain uses TRBV14 with TRBJ2-3; D is uncertain. The V end was cut by 5 bases, the J end by 6 bases, with 9 bases between. The CDR3 has 12 amino acids. The V gene's germline CDR1 is SGHDN and CDR2 FVKESK.

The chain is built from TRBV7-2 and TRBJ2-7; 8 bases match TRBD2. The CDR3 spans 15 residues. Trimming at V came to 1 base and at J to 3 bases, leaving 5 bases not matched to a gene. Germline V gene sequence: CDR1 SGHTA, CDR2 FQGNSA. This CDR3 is CASSLDGTSSYEQYF. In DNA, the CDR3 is TGTGCCAGCAGCTTAGATGGGACTAGTAGCTACGAGCAGTACTTC. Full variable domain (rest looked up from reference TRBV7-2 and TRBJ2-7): GAGVSQSPSNKVTEKGKDVELRCDPISGHTALYWYRQSLGQGLEFLIYFQGNSAPDKSGLPSDRFSAERTGGSVSTLTIQRTQQEDSAVYLCASSLDGTSSYEQYFGPGTRLTVT.

Written as DNA, the CDR3 is TGTGCCAGTAGTGCTGGGGGACAGCAAGAGACCCAGTACTTC. Protein: CASSAGGQQETQYF. This chain joins TRBV19 and TRBJ2-5, with 7 positions matching TRBD1. J lost 2 bases, V lost 5 bases, and 5 bases had no gene match. The CDR3 runs 14 residues. Per the germline V gene, CDR1 is LNHDA and CDR2 is SQIVND (reference sequence).